Following are 23 T cell receptor beta chains from one sample sequenced in a study of post-analysis software for immune sequencing data. Study findings and constraints: Relative to controls, patients had five TRBV segments at higher frequency, with TRBV5-6, TRBV5-1 and TRBV20-1 among these.

TCR beta libraries were prepared from cDNA with unique molecular identifiers. TCRdb called the PCR reads again in MiXCR, with one record for every CDR3 protein. The data show fewer than 900,000 distinct CDR3 sequences, about 45% seen once. Antigen specificity for these receptors is unknown. Sequenced: blood. These receptors were obtained from a girl aged 10 to 17 with multiple sclerosis.

The chain is built from TRBV3-1 and TRBJ2-1; D ambiguous. CDR1 LGHDT and CDR2 YNNKEL come from the germline V gene (reference sequence). The germline V and J ends were trimmed by 2 bases and 6 bases, with 8 bases remaining between them. The CDR3 contains 13 residues. The CDR3 is CASSQMIANEQFF. CDR3 sequence (DNA): TGTGCCAGCAGCCAAATGATTGCCAATGAGCAGTTCTTC.

This clonotype was recorded once. This chain links TRBV29-1 with TRBJ1-2, with D unclear. From germline, CDR1 is SQVTM and CDR2 ANQGSEA. CDR3 length equals 16 residues. Deletions cut 3 bases from V and 2 bases from J, with 19 bases between. CDR3 sequence reads: CSVEGIGWGSNYGYTF. The CDR3 DNA reads as TGCAGCGTTGAGGGTATCGGGTGGGGATCCAACTATGGCTACACCTTC.

This clonotype was found a few times. Here the CDR3 DNA reads TGTGCCAGCAGCCCATGGGTTGGGGCGATGAACACTGAAGCTTTCTTT. It specifies CASSPWVGAMNTEAFF. The chain combines TRBV14 with TRBJ1-1; possible D gene TRBD1, 5 bases. The CDR3 contains 16 residues. Trimming stripped 4 bases from V and 0 bases from J, with 15 bases between. Per the germline V gene, CDR1 is SGHDN and CDR2 is FVKESK. The variable domain in full, with the rest retrieved from reference TRBV14 and TRBJ1-1, is EAGVTQFPSHSVIEKGQTVTLRCDPISGHDNLYWYRRVMGKEIKFLLHFVKESKQDESGMPNNRFLAERTGGTYSTLKVQPAELEDSGVYFCASSPWVGAMNTEAFFGQGTRLTVV.

V and J are TRBV4-3 and TRBJ2-5; perhaps TRBD2 as D (5 bases). TRBJ2-7 matches the DNA end more closely, so the J call is doubtful. The CDR3 loop spans 15 amino acids. Looked up from germline, CDR1 is LGHNA and CDR2 is YSLEER. CDR3 sequence reads: CASSQLSRAPYEQYF. The CDR3 region has the DNA TGCGCCAGCAGCCAGCTCTCGAGGGCTCCCTACGAGCAGTACTTC.

This clonotype was observed a few times. This chain joins TRBV6-5 and TRBJ2-3; possible D gene TRBD2, 5 bases. The length of the CDR3 is 15 residues. Germline CDR1 is MNHEY and CDR2 is SVGAGI. The ends were cut back, 6 bases at V and 4 bases at J, with 17 bases in the middle. CDR3 coding DNA: TGTGCCAGCAGCCCGGACTCGCAAGGGTCAGATACGCAGTATTTT. Amino acids: CASSPDSQGSDTQYF.

This clonotype was seen more than once but under ten times. The chain carries TRBV7-2 and TRBJ2-7; maybe TRBD2 (6 bases). This CDR3 has 15 amino acids. Trimming removed 1 base at V and 4 bases at J, with 14 bases between. Germline-derived CDR1 and CDR2 are SGHTA and FQGNSA. This CDR3 reads CASSLGLASLYEQYF. CDR3 nucleotides: TGTGCCAGCAGCTTAGGTCTAGCGTCTCTTTACGAGCAGTACTTC. The variable domain in full, completed from reference TRBV7-2 and TRBJ2-7, reads GAGVSQSPSNKVTEKGKDVELRCDPISGHTALYWYRQSLGQGLEFLIYFQGNSAPDKSGLPSDRFSAERTGGSVSTLTIQRTQQEDSAVYLCASSLGLASLYEQYFGPGTRLTVT.

The chain joins TRBV5-1 to TRBJ2-5; 7 nucleotides line up with TRBD1. The end of the DNA is better explained by TRBJ2-7, so the J call may be wrong. Germline assignment: CDR1 SGHRS and CDR2 YFSETQ. The CDR3 contains 15 residues. CDR3 coding DNA: TGCGCCAGCAGCTTTAGCCTGACAGGGTTCGACGAGCAGTACTTC. Translated, it gives CASSFSLTGFDEQYF.

In this sample, this clonotype turned up a few times. This chain uses TRBV11-1 with TRBJ2-7; D gene uncertain. The CDR3 has 15 residues. The V gene lost 1 base and the J gene lost 2 bases, with 12 bases spanning the gap. Germline V gene lookup returns CDR1 SGHAT and CDR2 FQDESV (reference sequence). In nucleotides, the CDR3 is TGTGCCAGCAGCTTAGAGTCTGGGTCCACCTACGAGCAGTACTTC. It yields the protein CASSLESGSTYEQYF.

The chain links TRBV20-1 to TRBJ2-1, with D unclear. CDR1 is DFQATT, CDR2 SNEGSKA, per germline (reference sequence). Trimming cost V 6 bases and J 9 bases, with 9 bases left between them. The CDR3 is made up of 10 amino acids. CDR3 protein: CSAPSPEQFF. CDR3 coding DNA: TGCAGTGCGCCCTCGCCTGAGCAGTTCTTC.

The chain is built from TRBV20-1 and TRBJ2-1; D is unclear. Trimming removed 4 bases from V and 6 bases from J, with 10 bases in between. Per the germline V gene, CDR1 is DFQATT and CDR2 is SNEGSKA (reference sequence). The CDR3 loop spans 12 amino acids. CDR3 DNA: TGCAGTGCTACGTACCGAGGCAATGAGCAGTTCTTC. Translating gives CSATYRGNEQFF.

The chain combines TRBV13 with TRBJ2-1; 9 positions agree with TRBD1. CDR3 length: 16 residues. The trim removed 0 bases at V and 2 bases at J, leaving 2 bases unmatched. The germline CDR1 and CDR2 sequences are PRHDT and FYEKMQ (reference sequence). The CDR3 DNA sequence: TGTGCCAGCAGCTTAGGGACAGGGGGAACCTACAATGAGCAGTTCTTC. Its translation is CASSLGTGGTYNEQFF.

This sequence joins TRBV6-6 and TRBJ2-7; D is ambiguous. V was trimmed by 2 bases and J by 0 bases, leaving 11 bases between them. CDR1 MNHNY and CDR2 SVGAGI come from the germline V gene (reference sequence). CDR3 length equals 15 residues. CDR3 DNA: TGTGCCAGCAGTTACGGAGCAGGTTCCTCCTACGAGCAGTACTTC. As protein: CASSYGAGSSYEQYF.

This clonotype was found once. V is TRBV20-1 and J is TRBJ2-1; 7 positions match TRBD2. The germline V gene has CDR1 DFQATT and CDR2 SNEGSKA (reference sequence). V was clipped by 1 base and J by 12 bases; unmatched bases: 9. This CDR3 contains 13 residues. The DNA for the CDR3 is TGCAGTGCTAGAGCTCGGGACTACCCAAGGCAGTTCTTC. The encoded protein is CSARARDYPRQFF.

The rearrangement uses TRBV6-2 or TRBV6-3 and TRBJ2-4; tentative D call: TRBD2 (5 bases). The V and J ends lost 6 bases and 8 bases respectively, with 14 bases between them. The V gene's germline CDR1 is MNHEY and CDR2 SVGEGT. The CDR3 is made up of 13 amino acids. The CDR3 DNA follows: TGTGCCAGCAGGTGGAGGATCCAGGACATTCAGTACTTC. This gives the protein CASRWRIQDIQYF.

The rearrangement joins TRBV20-1 to TRBJ2-1; 9 nucleotides match TRBD2. The germline V gene has CDR1 DFQATT and CDR2 SNEGSKA (reference sequence). The CDR3 runs 16 residues. V lost 1 base and J lost 4; bases outside the gene matches: 8. The CDR3 reads CSARVTGLALYNEQFF. The DNA for the CDR3 is TGCAGTGCTAGAGTGACCGGACTAGCGTTATACAATGAGCAGTTCTTC.

The CDR3 DNA reads as TGCAGCGTAATTAGGGGGAGCACTGAAGCTTTCTTT. It is translated as CSVIRGSTEAFF. The genes are TRBV29-1 and TRBJ1-1; a weak D match, TRBD1 (6 bases). V shed 6 bases and J shed 4 bases, with 12 bases lying between them. The CDR3 has 12 residues. CDR1 and CDR2 from the germline V gene are SQVTM and ANQGSEA. Together with reference TRBV29-1 and TRBJ1-1, the CDR3 gives the full variable domain: SAVISQKPSRDICQRGTSLTIQCQVDSQVTMMFWYRQQPGQSLTLIATANQGSEATYESGFVIDKFPISRPNLTFSTLTVSNMSPEDSSIYLCSVIRGSTEAFFGQGTRLTVV.

This clonotype has only a few counts. This chain uses TRBV7-9 with TRBJ2-1; 8 bases match TRBD2. The J segment lost 4 bases and the V segment lost 3 bases, leaving 8 bases of the junction unmatched. This CDR3 has 16 residues. Germline CDR1 SEHNR, CDR2 FQNEAQ (reference sequence). The CDR3 bases are TGTGCCAGCAGCTTCACGGGAGGGCCACCATACAATGAGCAGTTCTTC. Translating gives CASSFTGGPPYNEQFF.

This clonotype was detected a few times. This could be a read error, since a much larger clone is one nucleotide away. The chain combines TRBV6-1 with TRBJ1-2, with a weak D call TRBD1 (6 bases). The CDR3 is 13 amino acids. V lost 6 bases to trimming and J lost 4 bases, with 12 bases between them. Germline lookup yields CDR1 MNHNS and CDR2 SASEGT. The CDR3 bases are TGTGCCAGCAGCGAACAGGGATCCTATGGCTACACCTTC. This gives the protein CASSEQGSYGYTF.

The chain is built from TRBV7-9 and TRBJ2-5; D remains unclear. CDR1 and CDR2 from the germline V gene are SEHNR and FQNEAQ (reference sequence). The CDR3 is made up of 13 amino acids. Trimming took off 6 bases at V and 4 bases at J, with 12 bases between the two ends. The CDR3 DNA sequence: TGTGCCAGCAGGTATCCCCTCTCAGAGACCCAGTACTTC. Translation gives CASRYPLSETQYF.

This clonotype appeared a few times. V and J are TRBV5-6 and TRBJ2-7; D unclear. Trimming cost V 0 bases and J 2 bases, with 12 bases left between them. CDR3 length: 15 amino acids. The germline gives CDR1 SGHDT, CDR2 YYEEEE. CDR3 sequence: CASSLAGGTPYEQYF. The CDR3 nucleotides read TGTGCCAGCAGCTTGGCTGGCGGAACACCCTACGAGCAGTACTTC.

V and J are TRBV20-1 and TRBJ2-1; TRBD2 agrees at 10 bases. The trim removed 5 bases at V and 7 bases at J, leaving 5 bases unmatched. Germline lookup yields CDR1 DFQATT and CDR2 SNEGSKA (reference sequence). The CDR3 is made up of 13 amino acids. The CDR3 bases are TGCAGTGCTTTGGGACTAGCGACTAATGAGCAGTTCTTC. This codes for CSALGLATNEQFF.

The V gene is TRBV7-9, the J gene TRBJ2-1, with TRBD2 identical over 13 bases. The CDR3 runs 18 residues. J gave up 6 bases and V 5 bases, and 13 bases lay outside the gene matches. CDR1 and CDR2 from the germline V gene are SEHNR and FQNEAQ (reference sequence). This chain's CDR3 is CASSRSATSGRAGNEQFF. The CDR3 region has the DNA TGTGCCAGCAGCCGATCGGCAACTAGCGGGAGGGCCGGCAATGAGCAGTTCTTC.

The rearrangement joins TRBV20-1 to TRBJ1-1, with D unresolved. The germline V gene has CDR1 DFQATT and CDR2 SNEGSKA (reference sequence). The CDR3 length is 13 residues. V shed 0 bases and J shed 5 bases, with 10 bases lying between them. CDR3 sequence (DNA): TGCAGTGCTAGAGAGGCCGGGGAAACTGAAGCTTTCTTT. It codes for CSAREAGETEAFF.